This T cell receptor (beta chain) was identified during a study of OX40 agonist ivuxolimab in advanced cancers. About the study as a whole: Ivuxolimab, which targeted the costimulatory receptor OX40 (CD134), was an agonistic, fully human IgG2 monoclonal antibody. Patients were allowed to have had prior anti-PD-1, anti-PD-L1 or anti-CTLA-4 therapy, and approximately 37% of the dose-escalation patients had been treated with checkpoint inhibitors. Peripheral TCRbeta sequencing was intended to test whether TCR sequence diversity was altered and clonal T-cell expansion was caused by ivuxolimab. Intravenous ivuxolimab was administered to patients every 2 weeks at six dose levels: 0.01, 0.1, 0.3, 1.5, 3 and 10 mg/kg. Of the 52 patients in dose escalation, about 20 had hepatocellular carcinoma, around 15 had melanoma, 9 had renal cell carcinoma and 9 had head and neck cancer. Three dose-escalation patients achieved partial responses, one with hepatocellular carcinoma and two with cutaneous melanoma. The paper describes the monotherapy dose-escalation part (N ≈ 50 patients) of the phase I trial of ivuxolimab. A male proportion of roughly 85% and a mean age of approximately 60 years, ranging from 23 to 79, were recorded for the dose-escalation cohort.

For sequencing of the TCRbeta CDR3 region, genomic DNA was extracted from the sorted cells. The immunoSEQ Assay was used for sequencing of TCRbeta CDR3 regions. TCRdb's version of the immuneACCESS table is confined to in-frame rearrangements and falls short of the full clone set. An unresolved V gene accounts for under half of the shortfall where checked; the remainder is of unknown origin. Counted in this sample were tens of thousands of clones; around 93% of them appeared once. The ten largest clones add up to about 30% of the sample. Patients with a history of autoimmune disease or receiving systemic immunosuppression were excluded from the trial. Peripheral blood for TCR sequencing was collected from all dose cohorts at baseline, on cycle 4 day 1, and on cycle 7 day 1. The samples were drawn from a first-in-human, open-label, multicenter phase I dose-escalation trial of ivuxolimab. The trial enrolled adults with locally advanced or metastatic head and neck squamous cell, hepatocellular, melanoma or renal cell carcinoma. Before TCR sequencing, CD4+ and CD8+ T cells were separately sorted from peripheral blood.

Including the terminal cysteine and phenylalanine, the CDR3 comprises 12 residues. This entry keeps only the CDR3 DNA: 36 bases, framed from base 1. The trim is 4 bases for V and 4 bases for J, with a gap of 7 bases between the germline ends. The CDR1 and CDR2 encoded by the germline V gene are MNHEY and SVGAGI. Concerning this clone: The antigen it recognizes is unknown. One base away there is no much larger clone; base qualities are not given.

The investigation overall reported the following: The antigen specificity of the clonally expanded peripheral T cells was not determined. After ivuxolimab, CD8+ T cells had more expanded clones than CD4+ T cells on average. At doses of 0.1 to 3.0 mg/kg, clonal expansion of both CD4+ and CD8+ T cells in blood was seen between baseline and week 6. Low levels of normalized T-cell clonal expansion were also shown by some nonresponding patients. In the 0.1-3.0 mg/kg groups, partial responders had among the lowest normalized peripheral clonal expansion, particularly in CD8+ T cells.

Recombination joined TRBV6-5 with TRBJ1-2; no D gene can be assigned with confidence. The TCR was taken from an adult with an advanced solid tumor such as melanoma, head and neck, liver or kidney cancer. Source: CD4+ or CD8+ T cells sorted from blood, taken in a trial of the OX40 agonist ivuxolimab. The base sequence is TGTGCCAGCAGTTCCTCAAGCTATGGCTACACCTTC. This sequence encodes CASSSSSYGYTF.